This TCR beta chain was identified in a study of OX40 agonist ivuxolimab in advanced cancers. Drawing of blood for sampling happened at baseline, at cycle 4 day 1, and at cycle 7 day 1. Libraries were prepared by immunoSEQ multiplex PCR; TCRdb keeps only in-frame clonotypes and omits some of them. The repertoire holds tens of thousands of clones, with roughly 87% as singletons. The source is an adult with an advanced solid tumor such as melanoma, head and neck, liver or kidney cancer. Sequencing was performed on CD4+ or CD8+ T cells sorted from blood, taken in a trial of the OX40 agonist ivuxolimab.

CDR3 sequence: CAWKKRGKGYTF. The CDR3 bases are TGTGCCTGGAAGAAACGGGGGAAAGGCTACACCTTC. This sequence joins TRBV30 and TRBJ1-2; D is perhaps TRBD1 (5 bases). Germline values: CDR1 GTSNPN, CDR2 SVGIG (reference sequence). V lost 4 bases and J lost 8, with 14 bases in between. The CDR3 length is 12 residues.